Below, one T cell receptor (beta chain) is given with its context. Antigen unknown. Its ends do not fully match the called genes, so a read error is possible. Four subsets defined by CD45RA and CD27 were sorted after CD3, CD4, CD8 and live/dead staining. This specimen belongs to a study of naive and memory T cell subsets. Regarding the study as a whole: TCR counts from RNA may reflect activation-linked expression changes. Over 90% of naive TCR sequences appeared only once, unlike memory subsets.

There are 13 residues in the CDR3. CDR1 SGHVS and CDR2 FNYEAQ come from the germline V gene. Two oligonucleotides, mixed equimolar, formed the beta constant-region primer covering TRBC1 and TRBC2. Ligation attached a single-stranded oligonucleotide with a 12-nucleotide UMI and the SP2 primer to the cDNA 3' end. MiXCR, applied by TCRdb to the UMI-ligation and nested PCR reads, yields one record per CDR3 protein. This table has around 23,000 distinct CDR3 sequences, around 10% appearing once. The TCR originated in a human donor in good health. The chain combines TRBV7-6 with TRBJ1-2; perhaps TRBD1 as D (5 bases). The sample taken for sequencing was central memory CD8+ T cells from blood. The CDR3 spells CASSQRGNDGYTF. CDR3 DNA: TGTGCCAGCAGCCAGAGGGGTAACGATGGCTACACCTTC.